A single sample is the source of the 19 T cell receptor beta chains below, sequenced in a study of response to subunit inactivated influenza vaccine. TCRdb redid the calling of the RT-PCR reads with MiXCR, one entry per CDR3 protein. The sample has roughly 710,000 distinct CDR3 sequences, 12% to 15% seen once. The source material was PBMCs from blood, sampled around 15 days before vaccination. The receptors were gathered from a man between 50 and 59 years old who received an inactivated influenza vaccine.

The chain links TRBV12-3 or TRBV12-4 to TRBJ1-6, with 8 bases that match TRBD1. V gave up 6 bases and J gave up 7 bases; unmatched junction bases: 5. CDR3 length equals 14 residues. CDR3 protein: CASRSGGRNSPLHF. The CDR3 DNA reads TGTGCCAGCAGATCAGGGGGCAGAAATTCACCCCTCCACTTT.

There are many counts of this clonotype. The chain uses TRBV12-3 or TRBV12-4 and TRBJ1-5, with 7 nucleotides matching TRBD1. This CDR3 spans 13 amino acids. V trimming: 6 bases; J trimming: 4 bases; junction bases outside the gene matches: 3. CDR3 nucleotide sequence: TGTGCCAGCAGGCGACAGGGAAATCAGCCCCAGCATTTT. Its translation is CASRRQGNQPQHF.

This clonotype was counted a few times. V and J are TRBV30 and TRBJ2-1; D gene ambiguous. Germline lookup yields CDR1 GTSNPN and CDR2 SVGIG (reference sequence). The CDR3 is made up of 11 amino acids. With 2 bases removed from V and 7 bases from J, the gap between germline ends came to 6 bases. The chain's CDR3 is CAWSILNEQFF. DNA of the CDR3: TGTGCCTGGAGTATCCTGAATGAGCAGTTCTTC.

The V and J genes are TRBV28 and TRBJ2-2, with D tentatively TRBD1 or TRBD2 (5 bases each). Trimming shortened V by 4 bases and J by 7 bases, and 19 bases separated the two germline ends. The CDR3 sequence is 16 residues long. Germline assignment: CDR1 MDHEN and CDR2 SYDVKM. The CDR3 DNA sequence: TGTGCCAGCAGTTGGCTAGCCCAGGGAGTGAACGGGGAGCTGTTTTTT. As protein: CASSWLAQGVNGELFF.

The J gene is TRBJ2-5, the V gene TRBV28; 7 bases agree with TRBD2. This CDR3 has 13 residues. J gave up 7 bases and V 6 bases, and 8 bases lay outside the gene matches. The germline V gene encodes CDR1 MDHEN and CDR2 SYDVKM. The chain's CDR3 is CASRSDPGGTQYF. The DNA of the CDR3 is TGTGCCAGCAGATCTGACCCGGGGGGGACCCAGTACTTC.

The chain couples TRBV2 to TRBJ1-3; no clear D. Germline values: CDR1 SNHLY, CDR2 FYNNEI. The V end lost 6 bases, the J end lost 11 bases, and 14 bases lay between the germline ends. This CDR3 contains 12 residues. The CDR3 here is CASSPRVGPIYF. In nucleotides, the CDR3 is TGTGCCAGCAGCCCAAGGGTGGGTCCCATATATTTT.

This clonotype was found many times. The rearrangement joins TRBV20-1 to TRBJ1-1; D call uncertain. The germline V and J ends were trimmed by 1 base and 3 bases, with 9 bases remaining between them. The CDR3 sequence is 13 residues long. Germline values: CDR1 DFQATT, CDR2 SNEGSKA (reference sequence). CDR3 in amino acids: CSARVNWDTEAFF. The CDR3 region has the DNA TGCAGTGCTAGAGTTAACTGGGACACTGAAGCTTTCTTT.

There are a few counts of this clonotype. The gene calls are TRBV7-6 and TRBJ2-3; D ambiguous. Germline CDR1 reads SGHVS; CDR2 reads FNYEAQ. CDR3 length: 15 residues. V dropped 4 bases and J dropped 5 bases, with 16 bases sitting between them. CDR3 coding DNA: TGTGCCAGCAGCTCAAGCCGAGTCAGCCTAGATACGCAGTATTTT. It specifies CASSSSRVSLDTQYF.

This clonotype was seen at least ten times. V and J are TRBV18 and TRBJ1-6; D call uncertain. Trimming stripped 6 bases from V and 0 bases from J, with 9 bases between. This CDR3 contains 15 residues. From germline, CDR1 is KGHSH and CDR2 LQKENI. CDR3 amino acids: CASSRVVSYNSPLHF. In nucleotides, the CDR3 is TGTGCCAGCTCCCGAGTCGTCTCCTATAATTCACCCCTCCACTTT.

V usage is TRBV6-1 and J usage is TRBJ2-1; the match to TRBD1 covers 10 bases. The CDR3 extends over 15 amino acids. Germline V lookup: CDR1 MNHNS, CDR2 SASEGT. V was pared by 5 bases and J by 6 bases, with 7 bases of the junction left unmatched. The CDR3 coding sequence is TGTGCCAGCAGTCAACTGACAGGGGGCTCCAATGAGCAGTTCTTC. Translated, it gives CASSQLTGGSNEQFF.

This clonotype was counted a few times. The chain has TRBV2 and TRBJ2-3; 7 nucleotides agree with TRBD1. The V segment lost 4 bases and the J segment 2 bases; nucleotides outside the gene matches: 6. This CDR3 is built from 15 residues. CDR1 and CDR2 from the germline V gene are SNHLY and FYNNEI. The CDR3 DNA is TGTGCCAGCAGTGGTCGGGACAGTTCCACAGATACGCAGTATTTT. Protein: CASSGRDSSTDTQYF. Full variable domain (rest looked up from reference TRBV2 and TRBJ2-3): EPEVTQTPSHQVTQMGQEVILRCVPISNHLYFYWYRQILGQKVEFLVSFYNNEISEKSEIFDDQFSVERPDGSNFTLKIRSTKLEDSAMYFCASSGRDSSTDTQYFGPGTRLTVL.

The chain joins TRBV5-4 to TRBJ1-1; 11 bases map to TRBD1. The CDR3 covers 15 residues. The trim removed 2 bases at V and 6 bases at J, leaving 6 bases unmatched. CDR1 SGHNT and CDR2 YYREEE come from the germline V gene (reference sequence). The DNA for the CDR3 is TGTGCCAGCAGCTTAGGACAGGGGGCGGGCGCTGAAGCTTTCTTT. Its translation is CASSLGQGAGAEAFF.

A few counts support this clonotype. The DNA for the CDR3 is TGTGCCAGCCTCTTACAGGGGGGCACGAACACCGGGGAGCTGTTTTTT. It yields the protein CASLLQGGTNTGELFF. The V and J genes are TRBV28 and TRBJ2-2; 8 bases are a match to TRBD1. This CDR3 region has 16 residues. The trim removed 8 bases at V and 0 bases at J, leaving 8 bases unmatched. Germline CDR1 reads MDHEN; CDR2 reads SYDVKM.

This chain links TRBV5-1 with TRBJ2-6; TRBD1 might be the D (5 bases). There are 15 residues in the CDR3. The V gene's germline CDR1 is SGHRS and CDR2 YFSETQ. The V end lost 0 bases, the J end lost 2 bases, and 6 bases lay between the germline ends. CDR3 protein: CASSLAGPGANVLTF. The DNA of the CDR3 is TGCGCCAGCAGCTTGGCAGGGCCTGGGGCCAACGTCCTGACTTTC. Supplemented by reference TRBV5-1 and TRBJ2-6, the full variable domain reads KAGVTQTPRYLIKTRGQQVTLSCSPISGHRSVSWYQQTPGQGLQFLFEYFSETQRNKGNFPGRFSGRQFSNSRSEMNVSTLELGDSALYLCASSLAGPGANVLTFGAGSRLTVL.

A few counts support this clonotype. V is TRBV2 and J is TRBJ2-4; 9 nucleotides match TRBD1. The V segment lost 5 bases and the J segment 8 bases; nucleotides outside the gene matches: 13. The germline V gene encodes CDR1 SNHLY and CDR2 FYNNEI. The CDR3 is 16 amino acids. The chain's CDR3 is CASSLRGQGVLYIQYF. In DNA form, the CDR3 reads TGTGCCAGCAGTCTGAGGGGACAGGGCGTGTTATACATTCAGTACTTC. The full variable domain, its missing parts supplied by reference TRBV2 and TRBJ2-4, is EPEVTQTPSHQVTQMGQEVILRCVPISNHLYFYWYRQILGQKVEFLVSFYNNEISEKSEIFDDQFSVERPDGSNFTLKIRSTKLEDSAMYFCASSLRGQGVLYIQYFGAGTRLSVL.

The chain recombines TRBV4-1 with TRBJ2-1; either TRBD1 or TRBD2 may fit D (6 bases each). This CDR3 contains 17 residues. Germline V lookup: CDR1 MGHRA, CDR2 YSYEKL. V lost 3 bases and J lost 7, with 22 bases in between. As DNA, the CDR3 is TGCGCCAGCAGCCACGCCGGCTGGGGGGCCGGAGGGAATGAGCAGTTCTTC. Protein sequence: CASSHAGWGAGGNEQFF.

J is TRBJ2-2 and V is TRBV28, with 9 nucleotides matching TRBD1. Trimming at V came to 1 base and at J to 8 bases, leaving 5 bases not matched to a gene. The CDR3 has 15 residues. Germline V gives CDR1 MDHEN, CDR2 SYDVKM. The CDR3 DNA reads TGTGCCAGCAGTTTATCTAACAGGGGGCGTGGGGAGCTGTTTTTT. This encodes CASSLSNRGRGELFF.

The rearrangement links TRBV7-2 to TRBJ1-1; a possible D gene is TRBD1 (5 bases). Per germline, CDR1 SGHTA and CDR2 FQGNSA. Trimming cost V 5 bases and J 5 bases, with 15 bases left between them. The CDR3 covers 14 residues. CDR3 sequence: CASSLGRLATEAFF. Written as DNA, the CDR3 is TGTGCCAGCAGCCTGGGACGTTTGGCTACTGAAGCTTTCTTT.

This chain uses TRBV27 with TRBJ2-5, with D perhaps TRBD2 (7 bases). Germline CDR1 MNHEY, CDR2 SMNVEV (reference sequence). The CDR3 length is 15 residues. V dropped 6 bases and J dropped 5 bases, with 19 bases sitting between them. The CDR3 bases are TGTGCCAGCAGCCTCTACGGGGGGCGGGTGGAGACCCAGTACTTC. This codes for CASSLYGGRVETQYF.